The sequence of this T cell receptor beta chain was determined in a study of Ad26.COV2.S vaccination and SARS-CoV-2 variants. Overall study: The Ad26.COV2.S arm of the COV1001 trial was where the donor was placed. Ad26.COV2.S, an intramuscular injection, was given once or twice 56 days apart.

On this clone: Its antigen is unidentified. An end of the junction differs from the germline gene, which may be a read error.

This CDR3 comprises 11 residues. From germline, CDR1 is DFQATT and CDR2 SNEGSKA (reference sequence). Using immunoSEQ multiplex PCR, the repertoire was profiled, and TCRdb retains in-frame clones only, with some absent. Here the sample spans 360,000 or so clones, around 87% being singletons. As for treatment: some 20 received Ad26.COV2.S at low or high dose, single or two shots; 5 received placebo; per-sample allocation not given. Repertoires come from day 63 after the first vaccine or placebo injection. The vaccine antigen was prefusion-stabilized Wuhan SARS-CoV-2 spike. General study findings and limits: Researchers cautioned that TCR breadth and depth analyses may have underestimated total T cell responses.

The TCR sequence derives from a person between 18 and 59 years old who received the Ad26.COV2.S COVID-19 vaccine or a placebo. This chain links TRBV20-1 with TRBJ1-2; D perhaps matches TRBD1 (6 bases). The sequencing used peripheral blood, collected in a trial of Ad26.COV2.S vaccine versus placebo. Written as DNA, the CDR3 is TGCAGTGCTAACCGGGACACCAACCTACTCTTC. Amino acids: CSANRDTNLLF.